The clone carrying this T cell receptor (beta chain) appeared once. The data were taken from a study of control samples from healthy donors and cancer patients. This CDR3 contains 14 residues. V was pared by 4 bases and J by 1 base, with 10 bases between. Germline CDR1 reads MNHEY; CDR2 reads SVGAGI. Profiled with immunoSEQ multiplex PCR; TCRdb holds only in-frame clones, not every one. The data contain roughly 170,000 clones, 90% to 95% of them singletons. Sequencing used blood. The V gene is TRBV6-5, the J gene TRBJ1-1, with D unclear. The sequence came from a man between 18 and 35 years old in good health. The CDR3 spells CASSLVRTNTEAFF. CDR3 DNA: TGTGCCAGCAGTTTAGTCAGGACGAACACTGAAGCTTTCTTT.